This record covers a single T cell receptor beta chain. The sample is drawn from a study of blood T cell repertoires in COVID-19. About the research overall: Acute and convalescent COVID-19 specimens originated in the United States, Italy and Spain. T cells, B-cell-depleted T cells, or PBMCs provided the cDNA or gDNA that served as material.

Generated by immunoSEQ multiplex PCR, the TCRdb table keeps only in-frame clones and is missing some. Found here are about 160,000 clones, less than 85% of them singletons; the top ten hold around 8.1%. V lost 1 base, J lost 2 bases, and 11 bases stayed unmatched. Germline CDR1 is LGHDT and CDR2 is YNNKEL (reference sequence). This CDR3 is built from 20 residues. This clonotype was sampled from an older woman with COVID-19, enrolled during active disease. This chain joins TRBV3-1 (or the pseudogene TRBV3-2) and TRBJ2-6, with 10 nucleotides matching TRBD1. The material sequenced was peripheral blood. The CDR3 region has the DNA TGTGCCAGCAGCCAAGGAAGGGACAGGGGACGACTAACTGGGGCCAACGTCCTGACTTTC. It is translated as CASSQGRDRGRLTGANVLTF.